These 27 T cell receptor beta chains were sequenced from one sample in a study of blood T cell repertoires in COVID-19 (dated by TCRdb to the early 2020s). The library relied on the immunoSEQ multiplex PCR assay. TCRdb took over this immuneACCESS table, retaining in-frame rearrangements with V and J assigned. Such tables are incomplete; in checked studies, under half of the missing clones stem from an unresolved V gene, and the remainder is unexplained. This sample holds under 250,000 clones; about 88% were observed only once. Around 17% of the sample lies in the top ten. The sample consisted of peripheral blood. Receptor source: a man aged 50 to 59 with COVID-19, enrolled during active disease.

This chain connects TRBV5-4 to TRBJ2-5; TRBD1 matches at 7 bases. V lost 0 bases, J lost 2 bases, and 4 bases stayed unmatched. This CDR3 has 15 residues. Germline CDR1 and CDR2: SGHNT and YYREEE (reference sequence). The CDR3 coding sequence is TGTGCCAGCAGCTTGGTTAGCAGGGGGCAAGAGACCCAGTACTTC. Translation: CASSLVSRGQETQYF.

This clone was seen a few times. The V and J genes are TRBV29-1 and TRBJ1-2, with 7 bases that match TRBD1. In germline, CDR1 is SQVTM, CDR2 ANQGSEA. J was trimmed by 4 bases and V by 4 bases; bases with no gene match: 3. CDR3 length: 12 residues. The CDR3 loop reads CSVVQGIYGYTF. In DNA, the CDR3 is TGCAGCGTTGTACAGGGGATCTATGGCTACACCTTC.

V usage is TRBV4-2 and J usage is TRBJ2-7; 15 bases align to TRBD2. CDR3 length: 21 residues. The germline CDR1 and CDR2 sequences are LGHNA and YNFKEQ. The trim removed 4 bases at V and 5 bases at J, leaving 21 bases unmatched. CDR3 sequence: CASSLNTPGLAGGPVVNEQYF. The CDR3 DNA reads as TGTGCCAGCAGCCTTAACACCCCCGGACTAGCGGGAGGGCCAGTCGTCAACGAGCAGTACTTC.

The J gene is TRBJ1-1, the V gene TRBV6-5, with D unresolved. This CDR3 has 12 amino acids. The ends were cut back, 8 bases at V and 1 base at J, with 8 bases in the middle. The germline V gene encodes CDR1 MNHEY and CDR2 SVGAGI. The CDR3 DNA is TGTGCCAGCCTTTCCCCGAACACTGAAGCTTTCTTT. Translated: CASLSPNTEAFF.

The rearrangement joins TRBV28 to TRBJ1-4; 8 bases map to TRBD1. CDR1 and CDR2 from the germline V gene are MDHEN and SYDVKM. V lost 5 bases to trimming and J lost 3 bases; unmatched junction nucleotides: 8. CDR3 length equals 16 residues. In nucleotides, the CDR3 is TGTGCCAGCAGTCGTCCAGGGGGCGCACCTAATGAAAAACTGTTTTTT. Protein sequence: CASSRPGGAPNEKLFF.

V usage is TRBV28 and J usage is TRBJ2-7, with a weak D call TRBD2 (6 bases). Germline CDR1 MDHEN, CDR2 SYDVKM. The CDR3 spans 14 residues. V shed 2 bases and J shed 4 bases, with 12 bases lying between them. Here the CDR3 reads CASSLGTPGYEQYF. In nucleotides, the CDR3 is TGTGCCAGCAGTTTAGGGACTCCTGGTTACGAGCAGTACTTC. The variable domain in full, completed from reference TRBV28 and TRBJ2-7, reads DVKVTQSSRYLVKRTGEKVFLECVQDMDHENMFWYRQDPGLGLRLIYFSYDVKMKEKGDIPEGYSVSREKKERFSLILESASTNQTSMYLCASSLGTPGYEQYFGPGTRLTVT.

This clone turned up a few times. CDR3 loop: CSAQDLNTQYF. CDR3 bases: TGCAGTGCGCAAGACTTGAATACGCAGTATTTT. The chain joins TRBV20-1 to TRBJ2-3; no firm D call. The CDR3 is made up of 11 amino acids. Germline V lookup: CDR1 DFQATT, CDR2 SNEGSKA (reference sequence). The germline V and J ends were trimmed by 6 bases and 7 bases, with 11 bases remaining between them.

The chain recombines TRBV15 with TRBJ2-1, with D perhaps matching TRBD1 (6 bases). This CDR3 region has 16 residues. The germline V gene encodes CDR1 LNHNV and CDR2 YYDKDF (reference sequence). Trimming stripped 5 bases from V and 4 bases from J, with 18 bases between. CDR3 residues: CATSPSGTPGYNEQFF. DNA of the CDR3: TGTGCCACCAGCCCCTCCGGGACACCGGGGTACAATGAGCAGTTCTTC.

The chain carries TRBV6-4 and TRBJ1-4, with a tentative D call TRBD1 (5 bases). Trimming took off 6 bases at V and 3 bases at J, with 11 bases between the two ends. Germline V gives CDR1 MRHNA, CDR2 SNTAGT. The CDR3 length is 14 residues. The CDR3 reads CASRWGEPNEKLFF. The CDR3 nucleotides read TGTGCCAGCAGGTGGGGGGAACCTAATGAAAAACTGTTTTTT.

This chain joins TRBV10-1 and TRBJ2-1; D might be TRBD2 (5 bases). Trimming stripped 0 bases from V and 4 bases from J, with 13 bases between. Germline loops: CDR1 WNHNN, CDR2 SYGVQD (reference sequence). The CDR3 sequence is 16 residues long. As DNA, the CDR3 is TGCGCCAGCAGTGAGTCTCGACTACACCCATACAATGAGCAGTTCTTC. Translated, it gives CASSESRLHPYNEQFF.

This sequence joins TRBV29-1 and TRBJ1-1, with no clear D. The CDR3 is 12 amino acids. Germline V CDR1 and CDR2: SQVTM, ANQGSEA. V lost 3 bases, J lost 1 base, and 6 bases lay in between. CDR3 in DNA: TGCAGCGTTGATGCAGGGAACACTGAAGCTTTCTTT. It encodes CSVDAGNTEAFF.

This chain links TRBV9 with TRBJ1-1; D ambiguous. The CDR3 covers 15 residues. Germline V gene lookup returns CDR1 SGDLS and CDR2 YYNGEE. V shed 0 bases and J shed 1 base, with 10 bases lying between them. The chain's CDR3 is CASSVVPGQNTEAFF. CDR3 DNA sequence: TGTGCCAGCAGCGTAGTACCAGGCCAGAACACTGAAGCTTTCTTT.

This clone was picked up a small number of times. The CDR3 bases are TGTGCCAGCAGTTCCCCAAAAGGCTACACCTTC. It specifies CASSSPKGYTF. The chain joins TRBV6-5 to TRBJ1-2; D remains ambiguous. The germline V gene encodes CDR1 MNHEY and CDR2 SVGAGI. The CDR3 has 11 amino acids. The V end was cut by 4 bases, the J end by 8 bases, with 8 bases between.

This chain connects TRBV7-8 to TRBJ2-5; tentative D call: TRBD1 (6 bases). CDR1 is SGHVS, CDR2 FQNEAQ, per germline. V lost 3 bases and J 5 bases, leaving 10 bases between the germline ends. The CDR3 totals 13 residues. The CDR3 DNA follows: TGTGCCAGCAGCTTTTCAGGGGCCGAGACCCAGTACTTC. This sequence encodes CASSFSGAETQYF.

The V call is TRBV4-1, the J call TRBJ1-2, with 11 bases identical to TRBD1. Losses at the gene ends were 3 bases for V and 4 bases for J; bases not matched to a gene: 7. The CDR3 has 16 residues. Germline CDR1 is MGHRA and CDR2 is YSYEKL. CDR3 sequence reads: CASSHLGQGDLYGYTF. The CDR3 nucleotides read TGCGCCAGCAGCCACTTGGGACAGGGGGATCTCTATGGCTACACCTTC.

The chain recombines TRBV3-1 (or the pseudogene TRBV3-2) with TRBJ2-1; TRBD2 might be the D (6 bases). Trimming took off 5 bases at V and 5 bases at J, with 13 bases between the two ends. The CDR3 is 14 residues long. Germline values: CDR1 LGHDT, CDR2 YNNKEL (reference sequence). The CDR3 nucleotides read TGTGCCAGCAGCTTAATGGGACTTCACAATGAGCAGTTCTTC. Amino acid sequence: CASSLMGLHNEQFF.

The V gene is TRBV25-1, the J gene TRBJ1-6; TRBD1 aligns across 9 bases. The CDR3 covers 17 residues. V shed 0 bases, J shed 6 bases, and the junction held 6 bases outside the gene matches. Germline V gives CDR1 MGHDK, CDR2 SYGVNS. CDR3 bases: TGTGCCAGCAGTGAATATGGGACAGGGTCTGTTAATTCACCCCTCCACTTT. This translates into CASSEYGTGSVNSPLHF.

This clone was observed once. The chain employs TRBV19 and TRBJ2-1, with D possibly matching TRBD2 (6 bases). From germline, CDR1 is LNHDA and CDR2 SQIVND (reference sequence). This CDR3 comprises 15 residues. V was pared by 3 bases and J by 10 bases, with 19 bases between. CDR3 amino acids: CASSIPGVQLGEQFF. The CDR3 DNA reads as TGTGCCAGTAGTATTCCGGGAGTACAGTTAGGAGAGCAGTTCTTC.

This sequence joins TRBV24-1 and TRBJ1-1; weak D call: TRBD1 (6 bases). Germline assignment: CDR1 KGHDR and CDR2 SFDVKD. The CDR3 consists of 14 residues. Trimming cost V 3 bases and J 8 bases, with 15 bases left between them. The DNA for the CDR3 is TGTGCCACCAGTGATAGCCGGGACACCCCCGAAGCTTTCTTT. Protein sequence: CATSDSRDTPEAFF.

The J gene is TRBJ1-2, the V gene TRBV5-4, with a tentative D call TRBD1 (6 bases). The length of the CDR3 is 15 residues. V was trimmed by 1 base and J by 8 bases, leaving 18 bases between them. Germline CDR1 is SGHNT and CDR2 is YYREEE (reference sequence). CDR3: CASSLTDRIHGGYTF. In DNA form, the CDR3 reads TGTGCCAGCAGCTTGACCGACAGGATTCATGGAGGCTACACCTTC.

The V gene is TRBV5-5, the J gene TRBJ2-7; 8 bases are a match to TRBD1. CDR1 and CDR2 (germline): SGHKS, YYEKEE (reference sequence). The CDR3 has 14 amino acids. Trimming cost V 3 bases and J 6 bases; bases outside gene matches: 8. The CDR3, as DNA: TGTGCCAGCAGCTGGGGGGCAGGGGGCTCCGAGCAGTACTTC. Its translation: CASSWGAGGSEQYF. The complete variable domain, with remaining parts taken from reference TRBV5-5 and TRBJ2-7, reads DAGVTQSPTHLIKTRGQQVTLRCSPISGHKSVSWYQQVLGQGPQFIFQYYEKEERGRGNFPDRFSARQFPNYSSELNVNALLLGDSALYLCASSWGAGGSEQYFGPGTRLTVT.

The rearrangement links TRBV25-1 to TRBJ2-3, with 7 bases fitting TRBD1. CDR3 length equals 14 residues. Trimming removed 6 bases from V and 3 bases from J; junction bases left unmatched: 6. Germline V gives CDR1 MGHDK, CDR2 SYGVNS. CDR3 sequence (DNA): TGTGCCAGCAGACCACAGGGGTGGACAGATACGCAGTATTTT. It codes for CASRPQGWTDTQYF.

The chain is built from TRBV7-9 and TRBJ2-3; 10 nucleotides align to TRBD2. Germline CDR1 is SEHNR and CDR2 is FQNEAQ (reference sequence). V shed 5 bases and J 3 bases; nucleotides not matched to a gene: 8. The CDR3 has 16 residues. CDR3 sequence: CASSRGLAEPTDTQYF. CDR3 bases: TGTGCCAGCAGCAGAGGACTAGCGGAGCCAACAGATACGCAGTATTTT.

The chain employs TRBV27 and TRBJ2-1, with D maybe TRBD1 (6 bases). This CDR3 has 14 amino acids. The V end was cut by 7 bases, the J end by 1 base, with 11 bases between. Germline CDR1 is MNHEY and CDR2 is SMNVEV (reference sequence). CDR3 DNA sequence: TGTGCCAGCAACCCGAGGGGGTCCTACAATGAGCAGTTCTTC. It specifies CASNPRGSYNEQFF.

The rearrangement joins TRBV5-1 to TRBJ2-3, with 9 bases fitting TRBD1. The length of the CDR3 is 16 residues. Germline-derived CDR1 and CDR2 are SGHRS and YFSETQ. The trim removed 4 bases at V and 3 bases at J, leaving 9 bases unmatched. For the CDR3, the DNA is TGCGCCAGCAGCCGGGGACAGGGATCGGGGACAGATACGCAGTATTTT. It specifies CASSRGQGSGTDTQYF.

The V gene is TRBV14, the J gene TRBJ2-7, with 8 bases matching TRBD2. Germline trimming cut 3 bases from V and 3 bases from J; bases unmatched to any gene: 4. CDR3 length: 14 amino acids. Per germline, CDR1 SGHDN and CDR2 FVKESK. In DNA, the CDR3 is TGTGCCAGCAGCCAGCACGGGGGGGTCTACGAGCAGTACTTC. Protein sequence: CASSQHGGVYEQYF. The full variable domain, rest sourced from reference TRBV14 and TRBJ2-7, is EAGVTQFPSHSVIEKGQTVTLRCDPISGHDNLYWYRRVMGKEIKFLLHFVKESKQDESGMPNNRFLAERTGGTYSTLKVQPAELEDSGVYFCASSQHGGVYEQYFGPGTRLTVT.

CDR3 in amino acids: CASSLYGTGGYTEAFF. CDR3 coding DNA: TGTGCCAGCAGCTTGTATGGAACAGGGGGCTACACTGAAGCTTTCTTT. The chain uses TRBV5-6 and TRBJ1-1, with 9 bases that match TRBD1. The V gene end was trimmed by 1 base and the J gene end by 3 bases; junction bases not matched to a gene: 7. This CDR3 has 16 residues. The germline gives CDR1 SGHDT, CDR2 YYEEEE.